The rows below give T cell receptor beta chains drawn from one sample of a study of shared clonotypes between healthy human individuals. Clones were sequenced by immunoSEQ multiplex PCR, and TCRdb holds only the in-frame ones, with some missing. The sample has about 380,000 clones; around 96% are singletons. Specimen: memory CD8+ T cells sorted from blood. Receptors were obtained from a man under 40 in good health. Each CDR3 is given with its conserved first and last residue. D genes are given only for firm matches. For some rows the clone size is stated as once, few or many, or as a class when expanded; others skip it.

TGTGCCAGCACCCAGTCGGGGGCCAACGAGCAGTACTTC	CASTQSGANEQYF	.	TRBV6-5	TRBJ2-7	.
TGTGCCAGTAGTTATAGCGGGGGCACAGATACGCAGTATTTT	CASSYSGGTDTQYF	TRBD2	TRBV19	TRBJ2-3	.
TGTGCCAGCAGTTACTCGCAGGGGACTAACACTGAAGCTTTCTTT	CASSYSQGTNTEAFF	.	TRBV6-5	TRBJ1-1	.
TGTGCCAGCAGCGGGACTAGCGGGGGGACCTACGAGCAGTACTTC	CASSGTSGGTYEQYF	TRBD2	TRBV7-9	TRBJ2-7	.
TGTGCCAGCAGCTTAGGGGACAGGGTAGGGAACATTCAGTACTTC	CASSLGDRVGNIQYF	TRBD1	TRBV7-6	TRBJ2-4	.
TGTGCCAGCAGTCTTGGGGGAGATCAGCCCCAGCATTTT	CASSLGGDQPQHF	.	TRBV6-5	TRBJ1-5	.
TGTGCTAGTGGTTTGGGACTAGCGGTTAATGAGCAGTTCTTC	CASGLGLAVNEQFF	TRBD2	TRBV12-5	TRBJ2-1	.
TGCGCCATCGCCGGACAGGGAAATGGAAACACCATATATTTT	CAIAGQGNGNTIYF	TRBD1	TRBV5-1	TRBJ1-3	.
TGTGCCAGCAGCCAAGATCCGGCAGGGGCGAATCAGCCCCAGCATTTT	CASSQDPAGANQPQHF	.	TRBV4-2	TRBJ1-5	.
TGTGCCAGCAGCTTAGCGACTAGCGGACTCTGGGATACGCAGTATTTT	CASSLATSGLWDTQYF	TRBD2	TRBV7-9	TRBJ2-3	.
TGTGCCAGCAGCGTAGTCAGCCCGGGAGGTACCGGGGAGCTGTTTTTT	CASSVVSPGGTGELFF	TRBD2	TRBV9	TRBJ2-2	.
TGTGCCAGCAGTCCCAACCTCAGGGGAGGCGGCACAGATACGCAGTATTTT	CASSPNLRGGGTDTQYF	.	TRBV27	TRBJ2-3	once
TGTGCCAGCAGCTTAACGGGGGTGGGGCCGGGAGGAAGGGATACGCAGTATTTT	CASSLTGVGPGGRDTQYF	TRBD2	TRBV7-6	TRBJ2-3	.
TGTGCCAGCAGTTACACCCCTGGACAGGGGAGGGATGGCTACACCTTC	CASSYTPGQGRDGYTF	TRBD1	TRBV6-5	TRBJ1-2	.
TGTGCCAGCAGGGGGCAGGGGGCGCCGGGTACGCAGTATTTT	CASRGQGAPGTQYF	TRBD1	TRBV6-5	TRBJ2-3	.
TGTGCCAGCCGACTAGCGGGAGTCTTAGGTACGCAGTATTTT	CASRLAGVLGTQYF	TRBD2	TRBV7-2	TRBJ2-3	.
TGTGCCAGCCAAAGAACTAGGCCCTACGAGCAGTACTTC	CASQRTRPYEQYF	.	TRBV2	TRBJ2-7	.
TGTGCCAGCAGCTTAGTCGCGGGATGGAGAGCAGAGACCCAGTACTTC	CASSLVAGWRAETQYF	.	TRBV7-8	TRBJ2-5	.
TGCGCCAGCAGTGAGTCCGGATCTGGAAACACCATATATTTT	CASSESGSGNTIYF	.	TRBV10-1	TRBJ1-3	.
TGTGCCAGTAGTATAGATGGAGGCATACCCTACAATGAGCAGTTCTTC	CASSIDGGIPYNEQFF	.	TRBV19	TRBJ2-1	.
TGTGCCAGCGGATACAGGGGCACAGATACGCAGTATTTT	CASGYRGTDTQYF	.	TRBV27	TRBJ2-3	once
TGTGCCAGCACCCTTTGGGGGAGGGGAAACACCATATATTTT	CASTLWGRGNTIYF	.	TRBV28	TRBJ1-3	.
TGTGCCAGCAGCTCAAGGCAGGGGGCTGTAATCGGCTCCTACGAGCAGTACTTC	CASSSRQGAVIGSYEQYF	TRBD1	TRBV5-4	TRBJ2-7	.
TGCGCCAGCTATACCCGAGCTGGGGAGACCCAGTACTTC	CASYTRAGETQYF	.	TRBV5-1	TRBJ2-5	.
TGTGCCAGCAGCCTGACCGGGACAGGGAACCACGAGCAGTACTTC	CASSLTGTGNHEQYF	TRBD1	TRBV28	TRBJ2-7	.
TGTGCCAGCTCACCAGGGTACGAGCAGTACTTC	CASSPGYEQYF	.	TRBV18	TRBJ2-7	few
TGTGCCAGCTCCCAGGGACAGGCCTATGGCTACACCTTC	CASSQGQAYGYTF	TRBD1	TRBV18	TRBJ1-2	once
TGTGCCAGCAGCTCACGGCGGGGGACAGATACGCAGTATTTT	CASSSRRGTDTQYF	TRBD2	TRBV13	TRBJ2-3	.
TGTGCCAGCAGCTTCAGGGGCGCGGGTCAGCCCCAGCATTTT	CASSFRGAGQPQHF	.	TRBV7-2	TRBJ1-5	.
TGCGCCAGCAGTCAAACGAGGCTCCAAGAGACCCAGTACTTC	CASSQTRLQETQYF	.	TRBV23-1	TRBJ2-5	once
TGTGCCAGCAGCGTAGGTATCAGGGAGACCCAGTACTTC	CASSVGIRETQYF	.	TRBV9	TRBJ2-5	.
TGTGCCAGCAGTTTATTTGGTAGCGGGAGATACACCTACGAGCAGTACTTC	CASSLFGSGRYTYEQYF	TRBD2	TRBV28	TRBJ2-7	.
TGTGCCAGCAGCTTGAAGCCCGGGACAGGGGGCCATGAGCAGTTCTTC	CASSLKPGTGGHEQFF	TRBD1	TRBV7-6	TRBJ2-1	.
TGTGCCAGCAGTTGGGCCGGAACACCTGGCGATGAGCAGTTCTTC	CASSWAGTPGDEQFF	.	TRBV28	TRBJ2-1	.
TGTGCCAGCAGTTTCCGAGGGCCAGGGTGGGGCTACACCTTC	CASSFRGPGWGYTF	.	TRBV27	TRBJ1-2	.
TGTGCCAGCAGCTTCCCATGGTACGAGCAGTACTTC	CASSFPWYEQYF	.	TRBV7-9	TRBJ2-7	.
TGCGCCAGCAGCCAAAGGACTAGCGGGAGAATAAGTGACTACGAGCAGTACTTC	CASSQRTSGRISDYEQYF	TRBD2	TRBV4-1	TRBJ2-7	.
TGCGCCAGCAGCTTGTCACAGGGTTTTGAAAAACTGTTTTTT	CASSLSQGFEKLFF	.	TRBV5-1	TRBJ1-4	.
TGTGCCAGCAGACTAGCGGGCACAGATACGCAGTATTTT	CASRLAGTDTQYF	TRBD2	TRBV11-1	TRBJ2-3	.
TGTGCCAGCAGCTCGGCCCTGGGCAGGGAAGACACTGAAGCTTTCTTT	CASSSALGREDTEAFF	.	TRBV5-8	TRBJ1-1	.
TGTGCCAGCAGTTACTCTATTTTCGGGGGGCAAGAGACCCAGTACTTC	CASSYSIFGGQETQYF	TRBD2	TRBV6-5	TRBJ2-5	.
TGTGCCAGCAGTTTATCCAAGGGGGCGCAGTACTTC	CASSLSKGAQYF	TRBD1	TRBV28	TRBJ2-7	.
TGTGCCAGCAGCCAAGAACGCTACTTCTCTGGGGCCAACGTCCTGACTTTC	CASSQERYFSGANVLTF	.	TRBV14	TRBJ2-6	once
TGTGCCAGCAGCTTAGTCGGGTTCGGGGGATCCAATCAGCCCCAGCATTTT	CASSLVGFGGSNQPQHF	.	TRBV7-8	TRBJ1-5	.
TGCGCCAGCAGCCAAGACGAGGAACTAGCGGGAATGGCAGAGACCCAGTACTTC	CASSQDEELAGMAETQYF	TRBD2	TRBV4-1	TRBJ2-5	.
TGTGCCAGCAGCGCGACAGGGGGGATTGGCGGGGAGCTGTTTTTT	CASSATGGIGGELFF	TRBD1	TRBV11-2	TRBJ2-2	.
TGTGCCAGTTACCGGAACACTGAAGCTTTCTTT	CASYRNTEAFF	.	TRBV6-5	TRBJ1-1	.
TGTGCCAGCAGCCCCCGCGGCAGGGGGCTCAACTACGAGCAGTACTTC	CASSPRGRGLNYEQYF	TRBD1	TRBV7-9	TRBJ2-7	.
TGTGCCAGCAGGAGCGGGGCTGGCTACGAGCAGTACTTC	CASRSGAGYEQYF	TRBD2	TRBV28	TRBJ2-7	.
TGTGCCTGGAGTGTACTAGCGGGAGCCCAAGAGACCCAGTACTTC	CAWSVLAGAQETQYF	TRBD2	TRBV30	TRBJ2-5	.
TGTGCCAGCAGCTTATTTTCCAGGGACTCCTCCTACGAGCAGTACTTC	CASSLFSRDSSYEQYF	.	TRBV7-8	TRBJ2-7	.
TGTGCCAGCAGCTTAGGCGGGGTGGCTGGAAACACCATATATTTT	CASSLGGVAGNTIYF	.	TRBV11-2	TRBJ1-3	.
TGTGCCAGCAGTGAAGACCCCGCGGGAGTAGGAGATACGCAGTATTTT	CASSEDPAGVGDTQYF	TRBD2	TRBV6-1	TRBJ2-3	.
TGTGCCAGCAGTTTTATCCCCTACGAGCAGTACTTC	CASSFIPYEQYF	.	TRBV28	TRBJ2-7	.
TGTGCCAGCAGTGGGGACAGGGTGCTCTACGAGCAGTACTTC	CASSGDRVLYEQYF	TRBD1	TRBV2	TRBJ2-7	.